This T cell receptor beta chain came from a study of blood T cell repertoires in COVID-19. Patients at the Seattle site were enrolled during active infection and followed longitudinally. This clone was seen only once. Libraries were prepared by immunoSEQ multiplex PCR; TCRdb keeps only in-frame clonotypes and omits some of them. Of 400,000 to 450,000 clones in the sample, around 88% are singletons; the top ten hold around an eighth. The CDR3 has 15 residues. Germline lookup yields CDR1 SNHLY and CDR2 FYNNEI. Germline trimming cut 6 bases from V and 4 bases from J; bases unmatched to any gene: 5. Sequenced input: peripheral blood. This clonotype was sampled from a woman in her fifties or sixties with COVID-19, enrolled during active disease. The V call is TRBV2, the J call TRBJ1-5, with TRBD1 matching 11 bases. The CDR3 nucleotides read TGTGCCAGCAGCGTGGACAGGGGGCCTAATCAGCCCCAGCATTTT. It encodes CASSVDRGPNQPQHF.